This TCR beta chain was retrieved from a study of cytomegalovirus exposure and HLA in healthy donors. Researchers ran the PCR with 60 Vbeta and 13 Jbeta primers. The data were produced by immunoSEQ multiplex PCR, yet TCRdb's version contains in-frame clones alone and is incomplete. In all, the sample yields more than 40,000 clones. Germline CDR1 is MGHRA and CDR2 is YSYEKL. Trimming removed 1 base at V and 1 base at J, with 12 bases between. This CDR3 contains 16 residues. Sequenced input: PBMCs. The chain links TRBV4-1 to TRBJ2-3; D is perhaps TRBD2 (6 bases). The sequence was collected from a middle-aged woman in good health and CMV-seronegative. The CDR3 DNA reads as TGCGCCAGCAGCCAAGCGAGCGGGTGGGGCACAGATACGCAGTATTTT. This sequence encodes CASSQASGWGTDTQYF.